This TCR beta chain was recorded in a study of blood T cell repertoires in COVID-19. Overall study: COVID-19 samples, acute and convalescent, were from the United States, Italy and Spain. From T cells, B-cell-depleted T cells, or PBMCs came the material, which was cDNA or gDNA.

Original data processing: Amplifying reference gene primers gave estimates of nucleated cell counts. Assay used: immunoSEQ multiplex PCR; TCRdb lists only in-frame clones, some missing. The DNA gave D and trimming, while V, J and clone size come from that table. Among approximately 92,000 clones listed, approximately 90% were seen once. A Seattle source enrolled patients during active infection and followed them longitudinally. The sequence came from a woman aged 55-75 years with COVID-19, enrolled during active disease. Source material: peripheral blood.

The CDR3 nucleotides are TGTGCCAGCTCACCACGGAGTCAAAGCTCCTACAATGAGCAGTTCTTC. It encodes CASSPRSQSSYNEQFF. The V and J genes are TRBV18 and TRBJ2-1, with unresolved D. The CDR3 contains 16 residues. V shed 1 base and J shed 0 bases, with 10 bases lying between them. Germline assignment: CDR1 KGHSH and CDR2 LQKENI.